This T cell receptor (beta chain) was retrieved from a study of cytomegalovirus exposure and HLA in healthy donors (dated by TCRdb to 2016 to 2017). Regarding the study in general: According to an earlier analysis of several hundred of the donors, some 180 million T cells yielded over 100 million unique TCR beta sequences and approximately 300 Gb of sequence data. An early release covering more than 500 HLA-typed donors comprised about 310 gigabases of sequencing data and around 86 million unique TCR sequences. The genetic ancestry cluster associated with self-reported Caucasian donors included around 76% of the 398 genotyped donors. The study was designed to test whether signatures of past pathogen exposure could be identified by cataloging public T cell receptors. The study profiled the T cell repertoires of around 700 subjects by immunosequencing and related them to cytomegalovirus serostatus. Besides the first cohort of 550 to 750 subjects, a separate validation cohort made up of roughly 130 different subjects was used. To predict cytomegalovirus infection status, the study combined high-throughput TCR immunosequencing, statistical association of individual TCRs with disease status, and machine learning. To study patterns of TCR occurrence, a later analysis re-analyzed previously published TCR beta repertoires from 550 to 800 donors and added high-resolution HLA genotyping. In the later analysis, no new phenotypic data were used to find candidate immune exposures; instead, reliance was placed on TCR beta sequences and their occurrence across donors. To decide whether each TCR beta V gene segment behaved as functional or pseudogenic, an earlier analysis of approximately 620 of the donors relied on high-throughput TCR beta sequencing. Donor age, sex, ethnicity and CMV serostatus were collected together with the repertoire data. Genome-wide SNP genotypes for about 55% of the roughly 670 donors were used in a later genetic analysis, which treated that subset as a discovery cohort. All discovery cohort repertoires had been generated on a single sequencing platform. Class I and class II HLA loci were covered by the typing at four-digit resolution. Typing coverage varied by locus: roughly 620-630 donors for A, B, C, DRB1 and DQB1; around 560 for DQA1; 606 for DPA1; under 490 for DPB1. Because of strong linkage in the cohort, 5 or 6 DR-DQ haplotypes were treated as single units for association and clustering. Across 398 genotyped donors of the cohort, an average of roughly 200,000 unique TCR beta nucleotide sequences per donor were sequenced, and approximately 17% of those sequences were non-productive.

Here is what the overall study found, with its caveats: According to the authors, the approach could potentially be generalized to other disease states and immunological phenotypes. In a later analysis, HLA-associated TCR beta chains showed more clonal expansion and lower generation probabilities than non-associated chains that were equally common. While some public TCRs were present in many individuals, most TCR sequences turned up only very rarely across donors. A few of the identified cytomegalovirus-associated TCR beta chains were confirmed in vitro to be specific for cytomegalovirus antigens. According to a later analysis, parvovirus B19, influenza, CMV and Epstein-Barr virus appeared linked to several top co-occurrence clusters. In an earlier analysis of 587 of the donors, most TCR beta V segments appeared in productive rearrangements about 87% or about 30% of the time, broadly matching IMGT annotations. In a later genetic analysis, a missense DCLRE1C variant was associated with V-gene and J-gene trimming of TCR beta chains, and the association was replicated in an independent cohort. The presence/absence analyses assumed that sequencing depth was roughly uniform across donors, and that assumption may not be true. A cluster of highly shared sequence variants was judged likely to be a technical artifact of the sequencing pipeline. In this cohort, only TCR beta chains were sequenced, and detectable features were limited by the absence of alpha or paired-chain data. Some IMGT-functional V segments, including TRBV6-2 and TRBV6-3, could not be distinguished by the 87-base-pair reads and were therefore excluded. A total of about 150 TCR beta chains were listed by the study as associated with cytomegalovirus. Assigning TCR associations to individual alleles was difficult when HLA alleles, especially DR and DQ, strongly co-occurred. In a later genetic analysis, fewer N-insertions in productive TCRs were reported among donors in an Asian-associated ancestry cluster than the roughly 700-donor mean. In a later analysis, TCR association rates were found to vary across HLA loci, with the most associated TCRs seen for DRB1 alleles and the fewest for HLA-C alleles. CMV serostatus was the only immune exposure information available for the cohort. Correlated functional status among segregating V segments might be attributable to linkage disequilibrium, but an unknown experimental factor could not be ruled out. In both the original and validation cohorts, the classifier was reported to diagnose cytomegalovirus status with high specificity and sensitivity. Specific HLA alleles were associated with about 17,000 TCR beta sequences at a false discovery rate of 0.05 in a later analysis. Because counts were too low, under 20 rarely observed V segments, including chromosome 9 orphons, were left out of the earlier analysis of some 640 of the donors. Most CMV-associated TCR beta chains appeared to be HLA-restricted in a later analysis, and the HLA associations seemed to be driven largely by CMV exposure. Because some donors lacked HLA typing at each locus, the association tests relied only on the typed subset. A further reported finding was that TCR beta sequences accurately predicted the HLA-A and HLA-B alleles for most subjects in the first cohort.

The cohort comprised 670 or so healthy bone marrow donors. At the time of sampling, all cohort members were nominally healthy, though unrecorded immune exposures were likely present. The donor tested CMV seropositive and was one of the 289 seropositive cohort members. A peripheral blood sample was collected from each donor, and TCR beta sequencing was performed on peripheral blood mononuclear cells. Genomic DNA extraction from the blood cell samples was performed with the Qiagen DNeasy Blood Extraction Kit. Receptor amplification or capture employed the immunoSEQ multiplex PCR assay. A mixture of 60 forward primers for TCR Vbeta segments and 13 reverse primers for TCR Jbeta segments was used in the multiplex PCR. The CDR3 region of rearranged TCR beta genes was amplified from genomic DNA by a multiplex PCR assay. The amplified TCR beta libraries were sequenced on the Illumina HiSeq System as 87-base-pair reads. The paper's data handling went like this. In a later analysis, tens of millions of unique TCR beta chains were counted across the 500 to 850 repertoires, and roughly 10 million of these chains were shared by at least two donors. Raw reads were error-corrected and collapsed into unique sequences by a nearest-neighbor algorithm in which closely related sequences were merged to remove PCR and sequencing errors. Alignment of CDR3 sequences to IMGT reference sequences was used to assign V, D and J gene segments. For a sequence to be retained, at least a six-nucleotide match to both a V gene segment and a J gene segment was required. A rearrangement was called productive if the CDR3 had no stop codons and remained in frame with V and J, and every other rearrangement was called non-productive. CDR3 was defined by IMGT convention, running from the second conserved V-encoded cysteine to the conserved J-encoded phenylalanine. The earlier analysis of about 640 of the donors excluded any sequence lacking an unambiguous match to a single V gene segment. In an earlier analysis of a few hundred of the donors, V segments were called functional above 56.7% productive rearrangements and were called segregating when the between-donor standard deviation exceeded 5%. A statistical classification framework was built for diagnosing cytomegalovirus status from the catalog of TCR beta chain sequences. In a later analysis, TCR nucleotide sequences were compared against IMGT/GENE-DB human TR gene sequences so that V and J genes could be assigned. Using the TCRdist pipeline, a later analysis assigned CDR3 sequences along with most-parsimonious VDJ recombination scenarios. In a later analysis, each TCR beta chain was defined by its CDR3 amino acid sequence together with its V-gene family, and reads without a unique V-gene family were excluded. As a way to deal with suspected cross-contamination and a sequencing artifact, a later analysis dropped approximately 590 nucleotide sequences that were highly shared and had low generation probability. A later analysis calculated a clonal expansion index for each public chain from normalized within-repertoire ranks of inferred template counts. In a later analysis, generation probabilities were computed using a VDJ recombination model fitted to out-of-frame rearrangements, and the results were checked against IGoR. A later analysis scored TCR-TCR, TCR-HLA and TCR-CMV co-occurrence with hypergeometric tests, applying a repertoire-size bias correction to TCR pairs. To estimate false discovery rates, a later analysis permuted the HLA or CMV assignments 20 times. In a later analysis, co-occurring TCRs were grouped with DBSCAN, and TCRdist sequence similarity was added when clustering was performed within HLA-allele-positive subsets. Repertoires with fewer than 30,000 or more than 120,000 public chains were left out of co-occurrence clustering, as were about five repertoires with anomalous nucleotide sharing. In TCRdb, the immuneACCESS table is reduced to in-frame sequences with V and J assigned. These tables do not hold every clone; where another copy was compared, an unresolved V gene accounts for under half, and the others remain unexplained. That table furnishes V, J and clone size, whereas the DNA furnished D and trimming. The sample records 200,000 or so clones, 70% of which are singletons. In total, the top ten clones hold about 3% of the sample.

V is reduced by 1 base and J by 4 bases, leaving a spacing of 11 bases between them. CDR1 and CDR2 are drawn from the germline V gene: LGHNA, YSLEER. The cysteine opens and the phenylalanine closes a CDR3 of 15 amino acids. The entry retains the CDR3 DNA only, 45 bases that are in frame from base 1. Note on this clone: Its binding antigen is unknown. No base quality values were provided; no much bigger clone lies one nucleotide off.

In this chain, TRBV4-3 is recombined with TRBJ1-3, with an unclear D gene assignment. Sequencing input: PBMCs. The clonotype was recovered from a man in his forties or fifties in good health and CMV-seropositive. The CDR3 corresponds to CASSQVWAGGNTIYF. The DNA is TGCGCCAGCAGCCAAGTTTGGGCAGGCGGAAACACCATATATTTT.